The rows below give T cell receptor beta chains drawn from one sample of a study of healthy donors' naive CD4 and CD8 T cells. TCRdb re-called the reads with MiXCR, one entry per CDR3 protein. The sample records around 180,000 distinct CDR3 sequences, under 85% being singletons. Source material: naive CD4+ and CD8+ T cells sorted from blood, pooled from several donors. All receptors derive from a pool of human donors in good health; the sample pools cells from several healthy donors. CDR3s include the opening cysteine and the closing phenylalanine or tryptophan. A D gene is named only where the DNA matches it firmly. Expanded clones get a size class; other rows say once, few or many, or leave the size out.

clone_size | j_call | v_call | d_call | cdr3_aa | cdr3_nt
. | TRBJ2-5 | TRBV6-5 | . | CASGRDQQETQYF | TGTGCCAGCGGAAGGGACCAACAAGAGACCCAGTACTTC
. | TRBJ1-4 | TRBV29-1 | . | CSVLGPNPPGGEKLFF | TGCAGCGTTCTTGGCCCGAACCCTCCGGGTGGTGAAAAACTGTTTTTT
few | TRBJ2-7 | TRBV4-3 | TRBD1 | CASSQRQGAYEQYF | TGCGCCAGCAGCCAAAGGCAGGGGGCCTACGAGCAGTACTTC
. | TRBJ1-2 | TRBV29-1 | TRBD1 | CSVEATTTRDRGFPYGGYTF | TGCAGCGTTGAAGCCACCACGACACGGGACAGGGGGTTTCCTTATGGGGGCTACACCTTC
few | TRBJ1-1 | TRBV19 | . | CASRSPPEAFF | TGTGCCAGTAGATCGCCCCCTGAAGCTTTCTTT
. | TRBJ1-1 | TRBV29-1 | . | CSVEGSFEAFF | TGCAGCGTTGAAGGCAGCTTTGAAGCTTTCTTT
. | TRBJ1-2 | TRBV27 | . | CASSLSYWIPNYGYTF | TGTGCCAGCAGTTTATCGTATTGGATCCCTAACTATGGCTACACCTTC
few | TRBJ2-3 | TRBV15 | . | CATSRERIALSTDTQYF | TGTGCCACCAGCAGAGAGAGGATAGCGCTCAGCACAGATACGCAGTATTTT
. | TRBJ2-3 | TRBV29-1 | . | CSVEEGRDTQYF | TGCAGCGTTGAGGAGGGTCGGGATACGCAGTATTTT
once | TRBJ2-5 | TRBV29-1 | TRBD1 | CSGGTGPRETQYF | TGCAGCGGAGGGACAGGCCCCCGGGAGACCCAGTACTTC
. | TRBJ2-7 | TRBV6-5 | . | CASNLQEPPYEQYF | TGTGCCAGCAACCTACAGGAGCCGCCCTACGAGCAGTACTTC
. | TRBJ1-1 | TRBV29-1 | . | CSAGKGTEAFF | TGCAGCGCCGGAAAGGGCACTGAAGCTTTCTTT
. | TRBJ2-3 | TRBV6-6 | . | CASSETWTTRTDTQYF | TGTGCCAGCAGTGAGACCTGGACTACCCGCACAGATACGCAGTATTTT
. | TRBJ1-2 | TRBV29-1 | . | CSAWTMGPHGYTF | TGCAGCGCTTGGACTATGGGACCCCATGGCTACACCTTC
. | TRBJ2-5 | TRBV15 | . | CATSRDPGTETQYF | TGTGCCACCAGCAGAGATCCAGGGACGGAGACCCAGTACTTC
. | TRBJ2-1 | TRBV27 | TRBD2 | CASTSGRNEQFF | TGTGCCAGCACTAGCGGGAGGAATGAGCAGTTCTTC
. | TRBJ2-3 | TRBV12-3/TRBV12-4 | TRBD1 | CASGLGQGGDTQYF | TGTGCTAGTGGTTTGGGACAGGGAGGAGATACGCAGTATTTT
. | TRBJ2-5 | TRBV15 | . | CATRGLGDSVYVETQYF | TGTGCCACCAGAGGACTTGGGGACTCAGTTTATGTGGAGACCCAGTACTTC
. | TRBJ1-2 | TRBV29-1 | . | CSVELTRAGYTF | TGCAGCGTTGAACTTACCAGGGCTGGCTACACCTTC
. | TRBJ1-2 | TRBV29-1 | TRBD1 | CSVEGGTAFGYGYTF | TGCAGCGTTGAAGGCGGGACAGCTTTTGGCTATGGCTACACCTTC
. | TRBJ1-1 | TRBV6-5 | TRBD1 | CASSYSTGANTEAFF | TGTGCCAGCAGTTACTCCACAGGGGCGAACACTGAAGCTTTCTTT
. | TRBJ2-4 | TRBV6-5 | TRBD2 | CASSPPGTSGNIQYF | TGTGCCAGCAGCCCGCCCGGGACTAGCGGAAACATTCAGTACTTC
once | TRBJ2-1 | TRBV6-5 | TRBD1 | CASSFGTVYNEQFF | TGTGCCAGCAGTTTCGGGACAGTTTACAATGAGCAGTTCTTC
. | TRBJ2-1 | TRBV27 | TRBD1 | CASSSLPTGGINEQFF | TGTGCCAGCAGTTCCCTACCGACAGGGGGTATTAATGAGCAGTTCTTC
. | TRBJ2-7 | TRBV29-1 | TRBD1 | CSVEGTGGYEQYF | TGCAGCGTTGAGGGGACAGGGGGCTACGAGCAGTACTTC
. | TRBJ1-2 | TRBV27 | . | CASSLGNDPNYGYTF | TGTGCCAGCAGTTTGGGGAACGACCCTAACTATGGCTACACCTTC
. | TRBJ2-7 | TRBV29-1 | . | CSVEGTAYEQYF | TGCAGCGTTGAAGGGACAGCCTACGAGCAGTACTTC